This note documents a single T cell receptor beta chain sequence. Its specificity is unknown. Unique molecular identifiers featured in each of the TCR beta cDNA libraries. A single record per CDR3 protein comes from TCRdb applying MiXCR to the PCR reads. The data show over 700,000 distinct CDR3 sequences, with roughly 30% seen just once and under 0.7% held by the top ten. The sample is drawn from a study of post-analysis software for immune sequencing data. Whole-study results and caveats: Controls showed lower frequencies than patients for several TRBV segments, and TRBV5-6, TRBV5-1 and TRBV20-1 were among these.

This CDR3 has 14 amino acids. Trimming pared 5 bases from V and 4 bases from J, leaving 14 bases between. The sequenced material came from blood. The chain joins TRBV12-3 or TRBV12-4 to TRBJ1-2, with D tentatively TRBD1 (5 bases). The origin of this receptor is a girl aged 10-17 years with multiple sclerosis. The CDR3 nucleotides read TGTGCCAGCAGTGCCGAGGGGCCCTTCTATGGCTACACCTTC. It specifies CASSAEGPFYGYTF.